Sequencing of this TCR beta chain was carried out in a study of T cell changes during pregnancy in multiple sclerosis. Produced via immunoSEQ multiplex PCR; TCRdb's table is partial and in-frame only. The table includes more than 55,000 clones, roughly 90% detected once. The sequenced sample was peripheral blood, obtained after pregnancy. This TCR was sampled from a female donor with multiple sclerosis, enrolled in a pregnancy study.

This chain's CDR3 is CASSADRYTEAFF. As DNA, the CDR3 is TGTGCCAGCAGCGCGGACAGGTACACTGAAGCTTTCTTT. This chain connects TRBV2 to TRBJ1-1, with 7 positions matching TRBD1. The V gene's germline CDR1 is SNHLY and CDR2 FYNNEI. CDR3 size: 13 residues. The ends lost 6 bases at V and 3 bases at J; junction bases unmatched: 4.